Included here is one TCR beta chain sequence, with context. This CDR3 is built from 13 residues. CDR1 and CDR2 (germline): SGDLS, YYNGEE. The data are from a study of blood T cells in healthy people across ages. A second 7 to 11 cycle PCR used barcoded and J-beta primers. TCRdb called the 5' RACE reads again in MiXCR, with one record for every CDR3 protein. This sample has fewer than 2,000,000 distinct CDR3 sequences, with roughly two fifths found just once. This receptor was taken from a human donor in good health. Sequenced: blood. The chain employs TRBV9 and TRBJ2-4; maybe TRBD2 (5 bases). Written as DNA, the CDR3 is TGTGTCAGTAGCGTAGGCGAGCGCGACATTCAGTACTTC. It specifies CVSSVGERDIQYF.